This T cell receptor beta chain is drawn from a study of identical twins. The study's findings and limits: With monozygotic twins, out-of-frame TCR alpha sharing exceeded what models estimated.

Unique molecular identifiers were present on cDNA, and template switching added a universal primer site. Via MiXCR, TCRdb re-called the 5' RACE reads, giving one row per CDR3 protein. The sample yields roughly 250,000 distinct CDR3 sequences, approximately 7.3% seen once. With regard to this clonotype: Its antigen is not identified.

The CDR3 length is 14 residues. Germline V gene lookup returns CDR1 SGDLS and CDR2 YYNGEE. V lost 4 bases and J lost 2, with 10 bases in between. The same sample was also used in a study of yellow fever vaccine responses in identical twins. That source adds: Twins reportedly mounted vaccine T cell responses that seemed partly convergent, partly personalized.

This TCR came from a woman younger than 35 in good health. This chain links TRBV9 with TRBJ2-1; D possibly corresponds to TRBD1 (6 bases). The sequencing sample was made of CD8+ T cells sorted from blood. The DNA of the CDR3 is TGTGCCAGCAGCCCTTGGGACACCTACAATGAGCAGTTCTTC. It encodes CASSPWDTYNEQFF. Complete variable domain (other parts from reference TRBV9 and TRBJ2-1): DSGVTQTPKHLITATGQRVTLRCSPRSGDLSVYWYQQSLDQGLQFLIQYYNGEERAKGNILERFSAQQFPDLHSELNLSSLELGDSALYFCASSPWDTYNEQFFGPGTRLTVL.